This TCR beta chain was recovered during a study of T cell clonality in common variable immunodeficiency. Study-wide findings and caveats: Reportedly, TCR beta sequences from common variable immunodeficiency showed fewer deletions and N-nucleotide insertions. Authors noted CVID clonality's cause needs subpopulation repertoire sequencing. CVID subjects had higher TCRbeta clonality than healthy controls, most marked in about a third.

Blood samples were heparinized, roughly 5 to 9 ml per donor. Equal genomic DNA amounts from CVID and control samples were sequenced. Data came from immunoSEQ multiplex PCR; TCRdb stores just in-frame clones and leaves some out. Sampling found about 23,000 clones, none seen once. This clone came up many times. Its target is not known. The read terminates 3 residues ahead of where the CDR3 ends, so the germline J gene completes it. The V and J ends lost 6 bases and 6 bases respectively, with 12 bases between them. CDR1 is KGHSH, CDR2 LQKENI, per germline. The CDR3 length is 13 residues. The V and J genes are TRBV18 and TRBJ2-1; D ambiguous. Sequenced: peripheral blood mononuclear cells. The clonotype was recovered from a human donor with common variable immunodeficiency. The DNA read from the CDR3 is TGTGCCAGCTCGCCTTTCGACTCCAATGAG. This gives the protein CASSPFDSNE. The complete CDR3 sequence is CASSPFDSNEQFF.